These 22 T cell receptor beta chains were all obtained from the same sample, sequenced in a study of neurological immune-mediated disorders. TCRdb processed the 5' RACE reads anew with MiXCR; each CDR3 protein has one entry. The top ten clones hold about 6.9% of a sample with about 66,000 distinct CDR3 sequences, 4.5% of them seen once. The sequenced sample was PBMCs. The receptors stem from a man in his thirties or forties with multiple sclerosis.

The chain uses TRBV6-8 and TRBJ1-1; D is perhaps TRBD1 (6 bases). The CDR3 totals 17 residues. Trimming shortened V by 4 bases and J by 2 bases, and 20 bases separated the two germline ends. Germline V CDR1 and CDR2: MNHGY, SAAAGT. Here the CDR3 reads CASSLGGFWAANTEAFF. As DNA, the CDR3 is TGTGCCAGCAGTTTAGGGGGTTTTTGGGCAGCCAACACTGAAGCTTTCTTT.

This clonotype was detected many times. This chain links TRBV5-1 with TRBJ2-1; 9 positions agree with TRBD1. The CDR3 sequence is 15 residues long. The V gene's germline CDR1 is SGHRS and CDR2 YFSETQ. V trimming: 5 bases; J trimming: 7 bases; junction bases outside the gene matches: 10. For the CDR3, the DNA is TGCGCCAGCAGAGCCGGGACAGGGCAGAGGAATGAGCAGTTCTTC. Amino acids: CASRAGTGQRNEQFF.

The sample holds many counts of this clonotype. The rearrangement links TRBV29-1 to TRBJ2-7, with a possible D match to TRBD1 (6 bases). Trimming took 3 bases from V and 1 from J, leaving 10 bases between them. The CDR3 covers 13 residues. Germline CDR1 and CDR2: SQVTM and ANQGSEA. CDR3 DNA: TGCAGCGTTGATCAACAGGGTTCCTACGAGCAGTACTTC. Its protein product is CSVDQQGSYEQYF.

This clonotype appeared many times. The rearrangement joins TRBV20-1 to TRBJ1-1; TRBD1 might be the D (6 bases). CDR1 is DFQATT, CDR2 SNEGSKA, per germline (reference sequence). CDR3 size: 16 residues. V was cut by 3 bases and J by 5 bases, with 22 bases left in between. The CDR3 DNA is TGCAGTGCTAGCAGTAACCCGGTCAGGGGAGGAACTGAAGCTTTCTTT. This sequence encodes CSASSNPVRGGTEAFF.

This clonotype was detected many times. This chain joins TRBV11-2 and TRBJ1-3, with TRBD1 identical over 7 bases. V shed 5 bases and J 0 bases; nucleotides not matched to a gene: 4. Germline V gene data show CDR1 as SGHAT and CDR2 as FQNNGV. The CDR3 is made up of 15 amino acids. CDR3 coding DNA: TGTGCCAGCAGCGTGGGACAGCTCTCTGGAAACACCATATATTTT. Its protein is CASSVGQLSGNTIYF.

This clonotype was recorded many times. The J gene is TRBJ1-2, the V gene TRBV10-3, with D possibly matching TRBD1 (5 bases). The CDR3 totals 11 residues. V was clipped by 10 bases and J by 4 bases, with 10 bases between them. CDR1 and CDR2 (germline): ENHRY, SYGVKD. CDR3: CATGQAYGYTF. The CDR3 DNA sequence: TGTGCCACCGGACAAGCCTATGGCTACACCTTC.

This clonotype was detected ten times or more. The CDR3 coding sequence is TGTGCCAGCAGCGTAGAGGACTCAGAGGGCTACACCTTC. This codes for CASSVEDSEGYTF. The chain has TRBV9 and TRBJ1-2; D is uncertain. CDR3 length: 13 amino acids. Trimming cost V 0 bases and J 8 bases, with 11 bases left between them. Germline CDR1 reads SGDLS; CDR2 reads YYNGEE. Filled out from reference TRBV9 and TRBJ1-2, the complete variable domain reads DSGVTQTPKHLITATGQRVTLRCSPRSGDLSVYWYQQSLDQGLQFLIQYYNGEERAKGNILERFSAQQFPDLHSELNLSSLELGDSALYFCASSVEDSEGYTFGSGTRLTVV.

This chain uses TRBV2 with TRBJ2-1; 9 bases align to TRBD2. Trimming cost V 4 bases and J 8 bases; bases outside gene matches: 15. CDR3 length: 17 amino acids. Germline V lookup: CDR1 SNHLY, CDR2 FYNNEI. CDR3 loop: CASSGSVAGGPRDEQFF. For the CDR3, the DNA is TGTGCCAGCAGTGGGTCAGTGGCGGGGGGGCCGAGGGATGAGCAGTTCTTC.

This clonotype was detected ten times or more. The chain links TRBV7-9 to TRBJ1-1; 7 nucleotides match TRBD1. Germline V gene data show CDR1 as SEHNR and CDR2 as FQNEAQ (reference sequence). After removal of 7 bases from V and 0 bases from J, the junction contained 14 bases not matched to a gene. The CDR3 covers 17 residues. The chain's CDR3 is CASTLGQNHFMNTEAFF. The CDR3 DNA sequence: TGTGCCAGCACCTTGGGACAGAACCACTTCATGAACACTGAAGCTTTCTTT.

This clonotype has more than one count but fewer than ten. This rearrangement joins TRBV27 to TRBJ1-2; unclear D gene. V was trimmed by 3 bases and J by 8 bases, leaving 13 bases between them. CDR3 length equals 13 residues. Germline CDR1 reads MNHEY; CDR2 reads SMNVEV (reference sequence). The CDR3 is CASSFRNLGGYTF. The CDR3 DNA is TGTGCCAGCAGTTTTCGGAATCTCGGGGGCTACACCTTC.

V and J are TRBV12-3 or TRBV12-4 and TRBJ1-3, with D possibly TRBD1 on 5 matching bases. V lost 6 bases and J 0 bases, leaving 9 bases between the germline ends. The CDR3 consists of 14 residues. For the CDR3, the DNA is TGTGCCAGCAGGCGACAGAGCTCTGGAAACACCATATATTTT. This gives the protein CASRRQSSGNTIYF.

This clonotype was recorded at least ten times. The chain employs TRBV21-1 and TRBJ1-1. TRBV21-1 is shown as a pseudogene. The CDR3 sequence is 13 residues long. The CDR3 DNA reads as TGTGCCATCGAGGCCCTTTCTCAAACTGAAGCTTTCTTT. Residues: CAIEALSQTEAFF.

The table lists this clonotype with a few counts. V usage is TRBV18 and J usage is TRBJ2-7; no firm D call. Germline V gene sequence: CDR1 KGHSH, CDR2 LQKENI. The CDR3 consists of 14 residues. V dropped 1 base and J dropped 0 bases, with 7 bases sitting between them. The CDR3 DNA sequence: TGTGCCAGCTCACCACGGGGTAGCTCCTACGAGCAGTACTTC. As protein: CASSPRGSSYEQYF.

This clonotype has ten or more counts. The gene calls are TRBV20-1 and TRBJ1-1, with 9 bases identical to TRBD1. The CDR3 is 16 residues long. The V segment lost 5 bases and the J segment 0 bases; nucleotides outside the gene matches: 10. CDR1 DFQATT and CDR2 SNEGSKA come from the germline V gene (reference sequence). The CDR3, as DNA: TGCAGTGCTCCCGACAGGGGGAGGACGCTGAACACTGAAGCTTTCTTT. This encodes CSAPDRGRTLNTEAFF.

This clonotype was recorded many times. V and J are TRBV7-9 and TRBJ1-2, with a tentative D call TRBD1 (6 bases). This CDR3 has 15 residues. V dropped 1 base and J dropped 2 bases, with 11 bases sitting between them. CDR1 and CDR2 (germline): SEHNR, FQNEAQ (reference sequence). The CDR3 DNA is TGTGCCAGCAGCTTAGTAGGGACATCGAACTATGGCTACACCTTC. Translating gives CASSLVGTSNYGYTF.

This clonotype was counted at least ten times. This rearrangement joins TRBV5-6 to TRBJ1-2; D might be TRBD1 (5 bases). The CDR3 has 15 amino acids. Germline V gene lookup returns CDR1 SGHDT and CDR2 YYEEEE. The V and J ends lost 2 bases and 3 bases respectively, with 14 bases between them. CDR3 sequence reads: CASSFHEGTDYGYTF. CDR3 in DNA: TGTGCCAGCAGCTTCCATGAGGGGACGGACTATGGCTACACCTTC.

This clonotype was seen at least ten times. CDR3 residues: CSARDSLQGNTEAFF. The CDR3 nucleotides read TGCAGTGCTAGAGATTCACTACAGGGGAACACTGAAGCTTTCTTT. This chain links TRBV20-1 with TRBJ1-1; a possible D gene is TRBD1 (6 bases). Trimming took off 0 bases at V and 1 base at J, with 12 bases between the two ends. CDR1 and CDR2 (germline): DFQATT, SNEGSKA (reference sequence). The CDR3 has 15 residues.

This clonotype was detected a few times. The CDR3 protein is CASSLSGFRGLWCYGYTF. The DNA for the CDR3 is TGTGCCAGCAGTTTATCGGGCTTTCGGGGATTGTGGTGCTATGGCTACACCTTC. J is TRBJ1-2 and V is TRBV27; no firm D call. Deletions cut 0 bases from V and 4 bases from J, with 21 bases between. The CDR3 has 18 amino acids. Germline V gene data show CDR1 as MNHEY and CDR2 as SMNVEV (reference sequence).

This clonotype showed up many times. Given the absence of the conserved phenylalanine or tryptophan at the CDR3 end, a read error is likely. V usage is TRBV20-1 and J usage is TRBJ2-3, with D possibly matching TRBD1 (5 bases). Trimming cost V 0 bases and J 8 bases, with 15 bases left between them. Germline V gene lookup returns CDR1 DFQATT and CDR2 SNEGSKA (reference sequence). The length of the CDR3 is 14 residues. The CDR3 coding sequence is TGCAGTGCTAGAGATAGCCAGGGAATCGGTACGCAGTATCTT. Its protein is CSARDSQGIGTQYL.

This clonotype appeared a few times. The CDR3 sequence: CASSLARGDRGRLDYGYTF. The CDR3 DNA reads TGTGCCAGCAGCTTGGCCCGGGGGGACAGGGGGCGGCTTGACTATGGCTACACCTTC. This chain uses TRBV5-5 with TRBJ1-2, with 12 bases aligning to TRBD1. Germline CDR1 SGHKS, CDR2 YYEKEE (reference sequence). The junction had 12 bases not matched to a gene; V was cut back by 0 bases and J by 3 bases. The CDR3 has 19 amino acids.

For this clonotype: A much larger clone sits a single nucleotide away, making a read error possible. The V call is TRBV7-9, the J call TRBJ1-1; D remains unclear. Germline-derived CDR1 and CDR2 are SEHNR and FQNEAQ (reference sequence). The CDR3 covers 12 residues. Between the trimmed V and J ends, which lost 6 bases and 7 bases, there was a span of 12 bases. The CDR3 DNA reads as TGTGCCAGCAGTCCTCTCGGGGATGAAGCTTTCTTT. Residues: CASSPLGDEAFF.

This clonotype showed up many times. The CDR3 sequence is CASSQDQGGGSSYNEQFF. As DNA, the CDR3 is TGCGCCAGCAGCCAAGATCAGGGCGGGGGGAGCTCCTACAATGAGCAGTTCTTC. The V gene is TRBV4-1, the J gene TRBJ2-1, with TRBD2 matching over 8 bases. V shed 0 bases and J 0 bases; nucleotides not matched to a gene: 7. This CDR3 has 18 residues. The V gene's germline CDR1 is MGHRA and CDR2 YSYEKL.